The next 22 T cell receptor beta chains were all read from a single sample in a study of PD-1 blockade in classical Hodgkin lymphoma. Documented time point: cycle 4 day 1 (C4D1), after 6 weeks of nivolumab. Every patient experienced relapse after autologous stem cell transplantation, and brentuximab vedotin exposure varied. Libraries were prepared by immunoSEQ multiplex PCR; TCRdb keeps only in-frame clonotypes and omits some of them. The sample includes roughly 28,000 clones, over 75% of them seen just once. Here the sequenced sample was peripheral blood mononuclear cells (PBMCs), taken before the fourth cycle of nivolumab. The receptors were sampled from a human donor with classical Hodgkin lymphoma.

The V and J genes are TRBV5-5 and TRBJ2-7; 7 positions agree with TRBD1. J was trimmed by 1 base and V by 7 bases; bases with no gene match: 8. From germline, CDR1 is SGHKS and CDR2 YYEKEE (reference sequence). The CDR3 contains 14 residues. This CDR3 is CASRPDRDSYEQYF. The CDR3 DNA follows: TGTGCCAGCCGACCAGACAGGGATTCCTACGAGCAGTACTTC. The entire variable domain, with the rest obtained from reference TRBV5-5 and TRBJ2-7, is as follows: DAGVTQSPTHLIKTRGQQVTLRCSPISGHKSVSWYQQVLGQGPQFIFQYYEKEERGRGNFPDRFSARQFPNYSSELNVNALLLGDSALYLCASRPDRDSYEQYFGPGTRLTVT.

By its share, this clone is medium-sized. The chain has TRBV5-4 and TRBJ1-1, with D perhaps matching TRBD1 (5 bases). Trimming cost V 0 bases and J 4 bases, with 7 bases left between them. The CDR3 sequence is 13 residues long. Germline lookup yields CDR1 SGHNT and CDR2 YYREEE (reference sequence). CDR3 loop: CASSLGGTTEAFF. The CDR3 coding sequence is TGTGCCAGCAGCTTGGGCGGGACCACTGAAGCTTTCTTT.

The gene calls are TRBV11-2 and TRBJ2-5; 9 bases line up with TRBD2. Germline loops: CDR1 SGHAT, CDR2 FQNNGV. This CDR3 is built from 18 residues. V lost 2 bases to trimming and J lost 5 bases; unmatched junction nucleotides: 15. CDR3 loop: CASSLSHLAGGPGETQYF. The CDR3 coding sequence is TGTGCCAGCAGCTTATCGCACTTGGCGGGGGGGCCCGGGGAGACCCAGTACTTC.

The V call is TRBV6-1, the J call TRBJ1-2; 7 bases match TRBD1. V dropped 7 bases and J dropped 3; count of bases not matched to a gene: 8. The CDR3 spans 14 residues. CDR1 is MNHNS, CDR2 SASEGT, per germline. The CDR3 sequence is CASNRGQTYYGYTF. The CDR3 coding sequence is TGTGCCAGCAATCGGGGACAGACTTACTATGGCTACACCTTC.

The CDR3 DNA reads TGCGCCAGCAGCTCGTGGACACCCGGCCCCGGTAACTATGGCTACACCTTC. Residues: CASSSWTPGPGNYGYTF. The rearrangement joins TRBV5-1 to TRBJ1-2, with a tentative D call TRBD1 (5 bases). This CDR3 comprises 17 residues. In germline, CDR1 is SGHRS, CDR2 YFSETQ. V dropped 3 bases and J dropped 1 base, with 19 bases sitting between them. Looking up the rest from reference TRBV5-1 and TRBJ1-2 gives the full variable domain: KAGVTQTPRYLIKTRGQQVTLSCSPISGHRSVSWYQQTPGQGLQFLFEYFSETQRNKGNFPGRFSGRQFSNSRSEMNVSTLELGDSALYLCASSSWTPGPGNYGYTFGSGTRLTVV.

The chain links TRBV15 to TRBJ2-7; 10 nucleotides agree with TRBD2. Germline V lookup: CDR1 LNHNV, CDR2 YYDKDF (reference sequence). The CDR3 covers 16 residues. Unmatched junction bases numbered 6, after V lost 4 bases and J lost 0 bases. CDR3 sequence (DNA): TGTGCCACCAGCATCAATAGCGGGGGGACCTCCTACGAGCAGTACTTC. Protein product: CATSINSGGTSYEQYF.

The chain uses TRBV19 and TRBJ2-1; TRBD2 matches 8 bases. Germline CDR1 is LNHDA and CDR2 is SQIVND (reference sequence). The V segment lost 8 bases and the J segment 4 bases; nucleotides outside the gene matches: 10. This CDR3 contains 15 residues. This chain's CDR3 is CASGGGLGSYNEQFF. In DNA form, the CDR3 reads TGTGCCAGTGGGGGGGGACTAGGTTCGTACAATGAGCAGTTCTTC. The whole variable domain, filled in from reference TRBV19 and TRBJ2-1, reads DGGITQSPKYLFRKEGQNVTLSCEQNLNHDAMYWYRQDPGQGLRLIYYSQIVNDFQKGDIAEGYSVSREKKESFPLTVTSAQKNPTAFYLCASGGGLGSYNEQFFGPGTRLTVL.

The chain's CDR3 is CASSDSPPGGAEDTQYF. CDR3 sequence (DNA): TGTGCCAGCAGTGACTCCCCCCCGGGGGGGGCCGAAGATACGCAGTATTTT. V gene TRBV6-4 combines with J gene TRBJ2-3; 8 positions agree with TRBD2. V lost 0 bases to trimming and J lost 5 bases; unmatched junction nucleotides: 10. The CDR3 spans 17 residues. Germline V gives CDR1 MRHNA, CDR2 SNTAGT.

The chain combines TRBV11-3 with TRBJ2-3; 8 bases agree with TRBD2. CDR3 length equals 15 residues. V gave up 2 bases and J gave up 2 bases; unmatched junction bases: 3. Germline loops: CDR1 SGHNT, CDR2 YENEEA. CDR3 DNA: TGTGCCAGCAGCTTACGCGGGGGGTCCACAGATACGCAGTATTTT. It is translated as CASSLRGGSTDTQYF. Combining the CDR3 with reference TRBV11-3 and TRBJ2-3 gives the whole variable domain EAGVVQSPRYKIIEKKQPVAFWCNPISGHNTLYWYLQNLGQGPELLIRYENEEAVDDSQLPKDRFSAERLKGVDSTLKIQPAELGDSAVYLCASSLRGGSTDTQYFGPGTRLTVL.

J is TRBJ2-3 and V is TRBV5-4; D is perhaps TRBD1 (5 bases). CDR1 SGHNT and CDR2 YYREEE come from the germline V gene (reference sequence). Trimming removed 3 bases at V and 2 bases at J, with 13 bases between. This CDR3 comprises 15 residues. The CDR3 loop reads CASSSGGANTDTQYF. The CDR3 nucleotides are TGTGCCAGCAGCTCTGGTGGGGCTAACACAGATACGCAGTATTTT. The entire variable domain, with the rest obtained from reference TRBV5-4 and TRBJ2-3, is as follows: ETGVTQSPTHLIKTRGQQVTLRCSSQSGHNTVSWYQQALGQGPQFIFQYYREEENGRGNFPPRFSGLQFPNYSSELNVNALELDDSALYLCASSSGGANTDTQYFGPGTRLTVL.

V usage is TRBV25-1 and J usage is TRBJ2-7; 9 bases line up with TRBD1. CDR1 and CDR2 from the germline V gene are MGHDK and SYGVNS. Trimming cost V 8 bases and J 5 bases; bases outside gene matches: 13. The CDR3 sequence is 15 residues long. The CDR3 is CASLGQGRQSNEQYF. The CDR3 DNA is TGTGCCAGCTTAGGACAGGGGCGCCAATCCAACGAGCAGTACTTC.

The chain's CDR3 is CASSRSDPGSFSGANVLTF. Written as DNA, the CDR3 is TGCGCCAGCAGCCGATCCGACCCAGGAAGTTTCTCTGGGGCCAACGTCCTGACTTTC. The V call is TRBV5-1, the J call TRBJ2-6; D unclear. V shed 4 bases and J shed 0 bases, with 20 bases lying between them. Germline assignment: CDR1 SGHRS and CDR2 YFSETQ. CDR3 length: 19 amino acids. Full variable domain (remainder filled in from reference TRBV5-1 and TRBJ2-6): KAGVTQTPRYLIKTRGQQVTLSCSPISGHRSVSWYQQTPGQGLQFLFEYFSETQRNKGNFPGRFSGRQFSNSRSEMNVSTLELGDSALYLCASSRSDPGSFSGANVLTFGAGSRLTVL.

This clone appeared a few times. The chain recombines TRBV30 with TRBJ2-3; 7 bases are a match to TRBD1. CDR1 GTSNPN and CDR2 SVGIG come from the germline V gene (reference sequence). The CDR3 totals 16 residues. The ends lost 0 bases at V and 4 bases at J; junction bases unmatched: 10. CDR3 residues: CAWSVRQGPLADTQYF. The CDR3 DNA is TGTGCCTGGAGTGTAAGACAGGGACCCTTAGCAGATACGCAGTATTTT.

The chain couples TRBV2 to TRBJ1-3; no definite D call. V lost 2 bases and J lost 4, with 12 bases in between. CDR3 size: 15 residues. Germline CDR1 reads SNHLY; CDR2 reads FYNNEI. CDR3 in DNA: TGTGCCAGCAGTGAATGGTTAGGCGCCGGAAACACCATATATTTT. This codes for CASSEWLGAGNTIYF. The whole variable domain, remainder taken from reference TRBV2 and TRBJ1-3, is EPEVTQTPSHQVTQMGQEVILRCVPISNHLYFYWYRQILGQKVEFLVSFYNNEISEKSEIFDDQFSVERPDGSNFTLKIRSTKLEDSAMYFCASSEWLGAGNTIYFGEGSWLTVV.

The V gene is TRBV6-5, the J gene TRBJ1-1; possible D gene TRBD1, 5 bases. Germline V CDR1 and CDR2: MNHEY, SVGAGI. V lost 5 bases to trimming and J lost 5 bases, with 15 bases between them. The CDR3 consists of 14 residues. CDR3 sequence: CASSPGGGITEAFF. CDR3 nucleotides: TGTGCCAGCAGTCCCGGGGGGGGAATAACTGAAGCTTTCTTT.

The chain joins TRBV6-5 to TRBJ2-3; D may be TRBD1 or TRBD2 (5 bases each). The CDR3 is 12 residues long. Trimming left V 5 bases short and J 5 bases short, with 8 bases between. Looked up from germline, CDR1 is MNHEY and CDR2 is SVGAGI. The CDR3 here is CASSRDVDTQYF. The CDR3 region has the DNA TGTGCCAGCAGTCGGGACGTAGATACGCAGTATTTT.

V and J are TRBV29-1 and TRBJ1-2; TRBD1 aligns across 10 bases. The CDR3 has 14 residues. With V trimmed by 6 bases and J by 5 bases, 9 bases remained unmatched. Germline CDR1 SQVTM, CDR2 ANQGSEA. This chain's CDR3 is CSVRKGQGTYGYTF. The CDR3 DNA follows: TGCAGCGTAAGAAAGGGACAGGGGACGTATGGCTACACCTTC.

By share, this clone ranks as large. The rearrangement uses TRBV9 and TRBJ1-1; D not resolved. Germline V gene data show CDR1 as SGDLS and CDR2 as YYNGEE. The CDR3 sequence is 17 residues long. Trimming removed 4 bases at V and 3 bases at J, with 22 bases between. CDR3: CASSLLPPGKRDTEAFF. The CDR3 DNA reads TGTGCCAGCAGCTTATTACCTCCCGGGAAAAGGGACACTGAAGCTTTCTTT.

Only one count was recorded for this clone. The gene calls are TRBV5-1 and TRBJ1-6; D not certain. This CDR3 is built from 17 residues. CDR1 is SGHRS and CDR2 is YFSETQ in the germline V gene. Trimming left V 0 bases short and J 9 bases short, with 19 bases between. This CDR3 is CASSLAVRVRISSPLHF. The CDR3 DNA reads TGCGCCAGCAGCTTGGCCGTGAGGGTCCGAATAAGTTCACCCCTCCACTTT.

The chain employs TRBV4-1 and TRBJ2-2; 14 bases are a match to TRBD2. Trimming took 3 bases from V and 4 from J; bases not matched to a gene: 4. This CDR3 has 17 amino acids. CDR1 and CDR2 (germline): MGHRA, YSYEKL. CDR3: CASSHQGLAGGTGELFF. DNA for the CDR3: TGCGCCAGCAGCCATCAAGGACTAGCGGGGGGCACCGGGGAGCTGTTTTTT.

V is TRBV19 and J is TRBJ1-5; the D is unclear. Germline lookup yields CDR1 LNHDA and CDR2 SQIVND (reference sequence). CDR3 size: 16 residues. Trimming removed 4 bases at V and 0 bases at J, with 13 bases between. The CDR3 DNA is TGTGCCAGTAGTACCCTTAAGTGGAATAGCAATCAGCCCCAGCATTTT. This translates into CASSTLKWNSNQPQHF.

The genes are TRBV5-1 and TRBJ2-3, with D unresolved. V was cut by 3 bases and J by 6 bases, with 11 bases left in between. The CDR3 totals 13 residues. From germline, CDR1 is SGHRS and CDR2 YFSETQ. The CDR3 region is CASSSSPGDTQYF. CDR3 bases: TGCGCCAGCAGCTCCTCCCCCGGGGATACGCAGTATTTT. The full variable domain, in which reference TRBV5-1 and TRBJ2-3 provide the parts outside the CDR3, is KAGVTQTPRYLIKTRGQQVTLSCSPISGHRSVSWYQQTPGQGLQFLFEYFSETQRNKGNFPGRFSGRQFSNSRSEMNVSTLELGDSALYLCASSSSPGDTQYFGPGTRLTVL.